The 29 T cell receptor beta chains presented below share a single source sample, sequenced in a study of molecular identifiers for immune sequencing clone quantification. One entry per CDR3 protein results from TCRdb running MiXCR on the PCR reads. The sample consists of about 640,000 distinct CDR3 sequences, 15% to 20% of them appearing once. What was sequenced was naive CD8+ T cells from blood, with Jurkat cell RNA spiked in. Stated subset: FACS-sorted CD8+CD4-CCR7+CD45RA+ naive T cells. Every receptor here comes from a human donor in good health. Some libraries in this study had Jurkat cell RNA spiked in.

In regard to this clonotype: A read error may explain this, as a much larger clone is one base away. This rearrangement joins TRBV9 to TRBJ1-1; no reliable D call. This CDR3 is built from 17 residues. V was trimmed by 3 bases and J by 1 base, leaving 19 bases between them. In germline, CDR1 is SGDLS, CDR2 YYNGEE. CDR3 nucleotides: TGTGCCAGCAGCGGACTCGTGTGGACGGGCCCGAACACTGAAGCTTTCTTT. Protein: CASSGLVWTGPNTEAFF.

Notes on this clonotype: Since no conserved phenylalanine or tryptophan closes the CDR3, a read error is the likely cause. This sequence joins TRBV14 and TRBJ2-5, with no clear D. This CDR3 comprises 13 residues. Germline-derived CDR1 and CDR2 are SGHDN and FVKESK. The DNA of the CDR3 is TGTGCCGGCAGCCAAGTCAGGAAAGAGACCCAGTACATC. Translation gives CAGSQVRKETQYI.

The chain joins TRBV4-1 to TRBJ2-7; weak D call: TRBD2 (5 bases). In germline, CDR1 is MGHRA, CDR2 YSYEKL. V was trimmed by 3 bases and J by 1 base, leaving 10 bases between them. The CDR3 covers 14 residues. DNA of the CDR3: TGCGCCAGCAGCCATAGGACGGGGTCCTACGAGCAGTACTTC. It translates to CASSHRTGSYEQYF.

Turning to this clonotype: Likely a read error: the CDR3 ends without its conserved phenylalanine or tryptophan. The CDR3 loop reads CASSFGVRTEAFS. The CDR3 DNA follows: TGTGCCAGCAGTTTCGGGGTTCGAACTGAAGCTTTCTCT. The chain has TRBV12-3 or TRBV12-4 and TRBJ1-1; D gene ambiguous. The CDR3 consists of 13 residues. Trimming removed 3 bases at V and 5 bases at J, with 10 bases between.

This clonotype came up a few times. The chain combines TRBV7-9 with TRBJ2-7; tentatively, D is TRBD2 (6 bases). CDR1 SEHNR and CDR2 FQNEAQ come from the germline V gene (reference sequence). Between the trimmed V and J ends, which lost 5 bases and 0 bases, there was a span of 35 bases. The CDR3 is made up of 22 amino acids. CDR3 in amino acids: CASSQKDRSLSPGETSSYEQYF. The DNA of the CDR3 is TGTGCCAGCAGCCAAAAAGATCGGTCACTCTCCCCCGGAGAGACTAGCTCCTACGAGCAGTACTTC.

This clonotype was found many times. This chain uses TRBV4-1 with TRBJ2-7; D is ambiguous. Trimming took 0 bases from V and 6 from J, leaving 21 bases between them. The CDR3 has 17 residues. The germline gives CDR1 MGHRA, CDR2 YSYEKL. The CDR3 DNA is TGCGCCAGCAGCCAAGAACCCCCAACGGAAGGTTTTGGCGAGCAGTACTTC. It is translated as CASSQEPPTEGFGEQYF.

The sample holds many counts of this clonotype. CDR3 in DNA: TGTGCCAGCAGCTCGGCCCTGGTCTCTGGGGCCAACGTCCTGACTTTC. Translating it yields CASSSALVSGANVLTF. V gene TRBV5-6 combines with J gene TRBJ2-6; D is unresolved. This CDR3 is built from 16 residues. Trimming left V 3 bases short and J 0 bases short, with 10 bases between. The V gene's germline CDR1 is SGHDT and CDR2 YYEEEE.

A word on this clonotype: Given a much more abundant clone one base away, this may be a read error. The chain carries TRBV24-1 and TRBJ2-1; 7 positions agree with TRBD1. CDR3 length: 16 residues. Germline V lookup: CDR1 KGHDR, CDR2 SFDVKD. The DNA of the CDR3 is TGTGCCACCGGTGACACCGGGACAGCGGCCTACAATGAGCAGTTCTTC. Its translation is CATGDTGTAAYNEQFF.

Many counts were recorded for this clonotype. The V call is TRBV19, the J call TRBJ2-5; D is possibly TRBD2 (6 bases). Germline values: CDR1 LNHDA, CDR2 SQIVND (reference sequence). V lost 6 bases to trimming and J lost 2 bases, with 16 bases between them. This CDR3 contains 15 residues. CDR3 amino acids: CASRPFGGRQETQYF. The CDR3 DNA is TGTGCCAGTAGGCCTTTCGGAGGGCGGCAAGAGACCCAGTACTTC.

Only a few counts were recorded for this clonotype. The chain links TRBV7-3 to TRBJ2-2; D may be TRBD2 (6 bases). CDR1 is SGHTA and CDR2 is FQGTGA in the germline V gene. The CDR3 runs to 14 residues. Trimming removed 1 base from V and 8 bases from J, with 11 bases in between. The CDR3 loop is CASSLIPLAGELFF. The CDR3 bases are TGTGCCAGCAGCTTAATTCCCCTAGCGGGGGAGCTGTTTTTT.

This clonotype was observed a handful of times. This chain joins TRBV7-8 and TRBJ2-7; no firm D call. The CDR3 has 14 amino acids. Looked up from germline, CDR1 is SGHVS and CDR2 is FQNEAQ. Trimming shortened V by 7 bases and J by 0 bases, and 13 bases separated the two germline ends. The CDR3 is CASTRTVSSYEQYF. Written as DNA, the CDR3 is TGTGCCAGCACAAGGACGGTGAGCTCCTACGAGCAGTACTTC.

About this clonotype: A single base separates this from a much larger clone, so it may be a read error. The chain combines TRBV29-1 with TRBJ2-1; 7 bases line up with TRBD2. The CDR3 contains 10 residues. Per the germline V gene, CDR1 is SQVTM and CDR2 is ANQGSEA. The CDR3 coding sequence is TGCAGCGTTGGGGGGGGTGAGCGGTTCTTC. Residues: CSVGGGERFF.

To note about this clonotype: With a much larger clone just one base away, this may be a read error. The chain links TRBV15 to TRBJ1-5, with D uncertain. The CDR3 is made up of 15 amino acids. Germline V gene lookup returns CDR1 LNHNV and CDR2 YYDKDF (reference sequence). The germline V and J ends were trimmed by 5 bases and 0 bases, with 11 bases remaining between them. The CDR3 sequence: CATSPESNSNQPQHF. The CDR3 DNA follows: TGTGCCACCAGCCCCGAGTCTAATAGCAATCAGCCCCAGCATTTT.

This clonotype was picked up many times. The J gene is TRBJ1-4, the V gene TRBV7-2; no reliable D call. Trimming removed 2 bases at V and 8 bases at J, with 12 bases between. The CDR3 is 14 amino acids. The germline V gene has CDR1 SGHTA and CDR2 FQGNSA. CDR3 nucleotides: TGTGCCAGCAGCTTATCGGGGTATGGGGAAAAACTGTTTTTT. Translated: CASSLSGYGEKLFF.

The chain uses TRBV4-1 and TRBJ2-7, with 9 bases identical to TRBD1. This CDR3 is 15 amino acids long. Germline CDR1 MGHRA, CDR2 YSYEKL. Trimming took 4 bases from V and 7 from J; bases not matched to a gene: 11. The CDR3 coding sequence is TGCGCCAGCAGCCTAAAAACCGGACAGGGGCGGGAGCAGTACTTC. Translation gives CASSLKTGQGREQYF.

This clonotype was counted ten times or more. The chain links TRBV12-3 or TRBV12-4 to TRBJ2-5; possibly TRBD2 for D (6 bases). Trimming pared 10 bases from V and 3 bases from J, leaving 15 bases between. CDR3 size: 13 residues. The CDR3 DNA sequence: TGTGCCACCCGTCACGGCGGGGAAGAGACCCAGTACTTC. The encoded protein is CATRHGGEETQYF.

Note on this clonotype: A much larger clone lies a single base off, so this may be a read error. The V and J genes are TRBV25-1 and TRBJ2-5, with a weak D call TRBD2 (6 bases). From germline, CDR1 is MGHDK and CDR2 SYGVNS. There are 14 residues in the CDR3. As DNA, the CDR3 is TGTGCCAGCAGTGAAGTTAGCGGCGAAGAGGCCCAGTACTTC. Translated, it gives CASSEVSGEEAQYF.

This clonotype was counted many times. This chain joins TRBV12-3 or TRBV12-4 and TRBJ2-3; D remains unclear. The CDR3 covers 14 residues. The V end was cut by 6 bases, the J end by 4 bases, with 14 bases between. CDR3 residues: CASRDRLPPDTQYF. CDR3 nucleotides: TGTGCCAGCAGAGACCGACTCCCCCCAGATACGCAGTATTTT.

This clonotype was counted between two and nine times. The chain combines TRBV4-3 with TRBJ1-5, with 8 bases that match TRBD1. CDR3 length: 19 residues. Per the germline V gene, CDR1 is LGHNA and CDR2 is YSLEER. Trimming at V came to 2 bases and at J to 0 bases, leaving 12 bases not matched to a gene. The CDR3 region has the DNA TGCGCCAGCAGCCAAAAGCACCGGGACAGGTTTAGTAGCAATCAGCCCCAGCATTTT. Translated, it gives CASSQKHRDRFSSNQPQHF.

This clonotype was counted at least ten times. The chain employs TRBV28 and TRBJ2-6, with D maybe TRBD2 (5 bases). CDR3 length: 17 amino acids. CDR1 and CDR2 (germline): MDHEN, SYDVKM. Trimming stripped 5 bases from V and 2 bases from J, with 16 bases between. CDR3 in DNA: TGTGCCAGCAGTACGCTGGACTCGTCTCCTGGGGCCAACGTCCTGACTTTC. It codes for CASSTLDSSPGANVLTF.

This clonotype was seen at least ten times. For the CDR3, the DNA is TGTGCCAGCAGCTTAGTGGCGGGGGGACACACAGATACGCAGTATTTT. It encodes CASSLVAGGHTDTQYF. This rearrangement joins TRBV7-8 to TRBJ2-3; 8 nucleotides line up with TRBD2. CDR1 and CDR2 from the germline V gene are SGHVS and FQNEAQ. The CDR3 is 16 residues long. Trimming at V came to 1 base and at J to 2 bases, leaving 5 bases not matched to a gene.

The sample holds many counts of this clonotype. V is TRBV2 and J is TRBJ2-5, with D uncertain. The CDR3 loop spans 15 amino acids. Germline CDR1 is SNHLY and CDR2 is FYNNEI. With 6 bases removed from V and 0 bases from J, the gap between germline ends came to 14 bases. CDR3 in amino acids: CASRDYSRYQETQYF. The CDR3 nucleotides are TGTGCCAGCAGAGATTACTCCCGCTACCAAGAGACCCAGTACTTC.

This chain links TRBV7-2 with TRBJ1-2; the D gene is possibly TRBD1 (5 bases). The V and J ends lost 5 bases and 7 bases respectively, with 17 bases between them. Germline lookup yields CDR1 SGHTA and CDR2 FQGNSA. The CDR3 sequence is 14 residues long. The CDR3 DNA reads as TGTGCCAGCAGCAACTCAGGGAAGGGTCTTGGCTACACCTTC. Translated, it gives CASSNSGKGLGYTF.

The CDR3 here is CASSRTGLAGVEQYF. The CDR3 DNA is TGTGCCAGCAGCCGAACGGGACTAGCGGGAGTCGAGCAGTACTTC. V and J are TRBV11-2 and TRBJ2-7; 14 bases map to TRBD2. The CDR3 runs to 15 residues. With V trimmed by 5 bases and J by 6 bases, 6 bases remained unmatched. The germline gives CDR1 SGHAT, CDR2 FQNNGV. Looking up the rest from reference TRBV11-2 and TRBJ2-7 gives the full variable domain: EAGVAQSPRYKIIEKRQSVAFWCNPISGHATLYWYQQILGQGPKLLIQFQNNGVVDDSQLPKDRFSAERLKGVDSTLKIQPAKLEDSAVYLCASSRTGLAGVEQYFGPGTRLTVT.

In its sample, this clonotype was seen many times. The chain is built from TRBV7-9 and TRBJ1-6, with 7 positions matching TRBD1. The trim removed 4 bases at V and 8 bases at J, leaving 8 bases unmatched. This CDR3 contains 15 residues. From germline, CDR1 is SEHNR and CDR2 FQNEAQ (reference sequence). In nucleotides, the CDR3 is TGTGCCAGCAGCTCTACTAGGGGGCTAGATTCACCCCTCCACTTT. Its translation is CASSSTRGLDSPLHF.

This clonotype has ten or more counts. This sequence joins TRBV20-1 and TRBJ1-1; TRBD1 might be the D (5 bases). CDR1 DFQATT and CDR2 SNEGSKA come from the germline V gene (reference sequence). V lost 6 bases to trimming and J lost 3 bases, with 20 bases between them. The CDR3 has 15 residues. CDR3 sequence reads: CSAPTPRGLYTEAFF. The DNA of the CDR3 is TGCAGTGCCCCCACTCCGCGGGGCTTGTACACTGAAGCTTTCTTT.

This chain links TRBV4-3 with TRBJ2-3, with D perhaps matching TRBD2 (7 bases). The V and J ends lost 0 bases and 3 bases respectively, with 16 bases between them. The germline CDR1 and CDR2 sequences are LGHNA and YSLEER. The CDR3 contains 17 residues. CDR3 DNA: TGCGCCAGCAGCCAAGATCACCAGGGAGGGGGAACAGATACGCAGTATTTT. Protein product: CASSQDHQGGGTDTQYF.

On this clonotype: One base away lies a much larger clone, so this may be a sequencing read error. A read error is likely, as this CDR3 ends without the conserved phenylalanine or tryptophan. V usage is TRBV10-3 and J usage is TRBJ2-7; the match to TRBD1 covers 8 bases. This CDR3 region has 15 residues. Germline assignment: CDR1 ENHRY and CDR2 SYGVKD. Unmatched junction bases numbered 5, after V lost 2 bases and J lost 2 bases. The CDR3 sequence is CAISETTGATYEQYS. The CDR3 DNA reads as TGTGCCATCAGTGAGACGACAGGGGCGACCTACGAGCAGTACTCC.

This clonotype was seen at least ten times. The chain has TRBV4-1 and TRBJ2-3; D unclear. CDR1 and CDR2 from the germline V gene are MGHRA and YSYEKL. The CDR3 loop spans 15 amino acids. V was clipped by 1 base and J by 0 bases, with 8 bases between them. The CDR3 DNA follows: TGCGCCAGCAGCCAAGGTGGTAGCAGCACAGATACGCAGTATTTT. This gives the protein CASSQGGSSTDTQYF.